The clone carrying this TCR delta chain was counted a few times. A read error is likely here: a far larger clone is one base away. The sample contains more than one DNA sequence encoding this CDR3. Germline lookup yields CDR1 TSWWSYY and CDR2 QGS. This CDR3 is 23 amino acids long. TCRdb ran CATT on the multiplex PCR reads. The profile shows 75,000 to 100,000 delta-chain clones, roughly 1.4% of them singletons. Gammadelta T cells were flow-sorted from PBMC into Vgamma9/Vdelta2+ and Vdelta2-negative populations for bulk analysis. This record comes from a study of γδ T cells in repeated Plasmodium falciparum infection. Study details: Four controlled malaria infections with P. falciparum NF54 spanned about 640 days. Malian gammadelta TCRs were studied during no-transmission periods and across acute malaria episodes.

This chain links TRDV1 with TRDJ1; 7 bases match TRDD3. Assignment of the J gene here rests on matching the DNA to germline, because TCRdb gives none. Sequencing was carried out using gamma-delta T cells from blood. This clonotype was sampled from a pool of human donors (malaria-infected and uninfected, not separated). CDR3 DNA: TGTGCTCTTGGGGAACCCACGTTCTGGACTCAGGGGGATTTCCAACTCTACACTGATAAACTCATCTTT. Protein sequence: CALGEPTFWTQGDFQLYTDKLIF.